Listed here is a single T cell receptor beta chain. V was pared by 3 bases and J by 8 bases, with 11 bases between. Per the germline V gene, CDR1 is MNHEY and CDR2 is SMNVEV (reference sequence). The CDR3 extends over 13 amino acids. This entry belongs to a study of TIL therapy for anti-PD-1-resistant metastatic lung cancer. Study context: Median patient age was almost 55, ranging roughly 38-85 years. Most patients had lung adenocarcinoma.

Sample time point: pre-treatment sample, taken before nivolumab and TIL therapy. Patients were adults with stage 4 NSCLC. The immunoSEQ assay was v3. Sequencing used immunoSEQ multiplex PCR; TCRdb keeps in-frame clones, though not all of them. The profile covers tens of thousands of clones, with around 81% appearing a single time and less than 8.5% taken by the ten largest. The TCR originated in a person aged 30 to 80 with non-small cell lung cancer. This specimen was blood, taken at baseline. The gene calls are TRBV27 and TRBJ2-1; maybe TRBD1 (6 bases). CDR3 sequence: CASSFTGWDEQFF. As DNA, the CDR3 is TGTGCCAGCAGTTTCACAGGGTGGGATGAGCAGTTCTTC.